Listed below are T cell receptor beta chains from one sample, sequenced in a study of T cell responses to AZD1222 COVID-19 vaccine. The protocol was immunoSEQ multiplex PCR, while the TCRdb copy is restricted to in-frame clones and leaves out a portion. The sample carries around 130,000 clones, 80% to 90% recorded once. Sequenced here: peripheral blood, sampled on day 0 of AZD1222 vaccination. All receptors derive from an adult in good health. CDR3s include the opening cysteine and the closing phenylalanine or tryptophan. The D gene is left open where the match is weak. Expanded clones are given a class, and other clones once, few, many or no size at all.

size	V	J	D	DNA	CDR3
NA	TRBV18	TRBJ1-4	TRBD1	TGTGCCAGCTCACCACCAGGGACAGAGTCGTCAACTAATGAAAAACTGTTTTTT	CASSPPGTESSTNEKLFF
NA	TRBV4-2	TRBJ2-7	NA	TGTGCCAGCAGCCAAGATGAGAGTCTCCCATCCTACGAGCAGTACTTC	CASSQDESLPSYEQYF
NA	TRBV3-1/TRBV3-2	TRBJ2-7	TRBD1	TGTGCCAGCAGCCGCATGGGACAGGGGATCCACGAGCAGTACTTC	CASSRMGQGIHEQYF
NA	TRBV5-1	TRBJ2-3	NA	TGCGCCAGCAGCCACGAACCGGGACAACGATCGAAAACGCAGTATTTT	CASSHEPGQRSKTQYF
NA	TRBV6-5	TRBJ2-1	TRBD2	TGTGCCAGCAGTTACTCGGAACTAGCGGCCTACAATGAGCAGTTCTTC	CASSYSELAAYNEQFF
NA	TRBV19	TRBJ2-5	TRBD1	TGTGCCAGTAGTGCCCGGGACAGGGGTTGGGGAGAGACCCAGTACTTC	CASSARDRGWGETQYF
NA	TRBV2	TRBJ1-1	NA	TGTGCCAGCAGTGATAGGGGAAGGGGGAGCACTGAAGCTTTCTTT	CASSDRGRGSTEAFF
NA	TRBV6-5	TRBJ1-2	NA	TGTGCCAGCCGAGATCCGGGACGGAGCTATGGCTACACCTTC	CASRDPGRSYGYTF
NA	TRBV18	TRBJ1-1	TRBD1	TGTGCCAGCTCACCCCGGACAGGGCGAGGCACTGAAGCTTTCTTT	CASSPRTGRGTEAFF
NA	TRBV2	TRBJ2-6	NA	TGTGCCAGTTTCTCTGGGGCCAACGTCCTGACTTTC	CASFSGANVLTF
NA	TRBV6-5	TRBJ1-1	NA	TGTGCCAGCAGCTCCTCACAGGGATGGGACACTGAAGCTTTCTTT	CASSSSQGWDTEAFF
once	TRBV30	TRBJ1-1	NA	TGTGCCTGGGAAGTTGATCCGGACACTGAAGCTTTCTTT	CAWEVDPDTEAFF
NA	TRBV3-1/TRBV3-2	TRBJ2-7	TRBD1	TGTGCCAGCAGCCCTGCGGGACAGGCCTACGAGCAGTACTTC	CASSPAGQAYEQYF
NA	TRBV11-2	TRBJ2-1	NA	TGTGCCAGCAGCTTATCAGAAAGCTCCTACAATGAGCAGTTCTTC	CASSLSESSYNEQFF
NA	TRBV28	TRBJ1-2	NA	TGTGCCAGCAGTTTAATGGAGATGAGAACCAATGGCTACACCTTC	CASSLMEMRTNGYTF
NA	TRBV11-3	TRBJ2-7	NA	TGTGCCAGCAGCTTACCAGGGGTATTCGACTACGAGCAGTACTTC	CASSLPGVFDYEQYF
NA	TRBV2	TRBJ2-7	TRBD2	TGTGCCAGCAGTGAATTTTTCGGGGGGGGCTACGAGCAGTACTTC	CASSEFFGGGYEQYF
once	TRBV3-1/TRBV3-2	TRBJ2-1	TRBD2	TGTGCCAGCAGCCAAGATGAATGGCCTAGCGGGAGTTGGAATGAGCAGTTCTTC	CASSQDEWPSGSWNEQFF
NA	TRBV6-2/TRBV6-3	TRBJ2-1	TRBD2	TGTGCCAGCAGACCTGGGACTAGCGGGGGCTACAATGAGCAGTTCTTC	CASRPGTSGGYNEQFF
NA	TRBV14	TRBJ1-5	NA	TGTGCCAGCAGCCCGGGGGGGGCGCCCCAGCATTTT	CASSPGGAPQHF
NA	TRBV18	TRBJ1-2	NA	TGTGCCAGCTCACCAACTCTTGGTTATGGCTACACCTTC	CASSPTLGYGYTF
NA	TRBV19	TRBJ1-1	NA	TGTGCCAGTAGTGCTCCTCGACTACCAGTGGGGTACACTGAAGCTTTCTTT	CASSAPRLPVGYTEAFF
NA	TRBV18	TRBJ2-2	TRBD2	TGTGCCAGCTCACCACCCCCCCGGACTAGCAGTGGCGGGGAGCTGTTTTTT	CASSPPPRTSSGGELFF
NA	TRBV6-5	TRBJ2-4	TRBD1	TGTGCCAGCATGGACAGGGGTAACATTCAGTACTTC	CASMDRGNIQYF
NA	TRBV18	TRBJ2-5	NA	TGTGCCAGCTCACCACCGTCTACCAAAGAGACCCAGTACTTC	CASSPPSTKETQYF
NA	TRBV9	TRBJ1-1	NA	TGTGCCAGCAGCGTAGAAGTAGCGAACACTGAAGCTTTCTTT	CASSVEVANTEAFF
NA	TRBV5-1	TRBJ1-4	NA	TGCGCCAGCGGATCATTCGGGATCGCAACTAATGAAAAACTGTTTTTT	CASGSFGIATNEKLFF
NA	TRBV6-5	TRBJ2-5	NA	TGTGCCAGCAGTCTCACAGACCAAGAGACCCAGTACTTC	CASSLTDQETQYF
NA	TRBV28	TRBJ2-5	TRBD2	TGTGCCAGCAGTACGGGACTAACACAAGAGACCCAGTACTTC	CASSTGLTQETQYF
NA	TRBV6-5	TRBJ1-1	NA	TGTGCCAGCCCGACAGACCGTAATTCGAACACTGAAGCTTTCTTT	CASPTDRNSNTEAFF
NA	TRBV5-4	TRBJ2-7	TRBD2	TGTGCCAGCAGCTATAGCGGGAGGAGAGAGCAGTACTTC	CASSYSGRREQYF
NA	TRBV12-3/TRBV12-4	TRBJ1-2	TRBD1	TGTGCCAGCAGTTCCGGGACAGTGTATGGCTACACCTTC	CASSSGTVYGYTF
NA	TRBV29-1	TRBJ2-7	NA	TGCAGCGTTGGAGAGGTATCGGACTACGAGCAGTACTTC	CSVGEVSDYEQYF
NA	TRBV10-2	TRBJ1-5	NA	TGCGCCAGCAGTCCGCAGGGAAGCAATCAGCCCCAGCATTTT	CASSPQGSNQPQHF
once	TRBV6-5	TRBJ1-1	NA	TGTGCCAGCAGTTACAACTTAAACACTGAAGCTTTCTTT	CASSYNLNTEAFF
NA	TRBV7-2	TRBJ2-3	TRBD2	TGTGCCAGCAGCCTTAGCGGGAGGGCCTACACAGATACGCAGTATTTT	CASSLSGRAYTDTQYF
NA	TRBV19	TRBJ1-2	TRBD1	TGTGCCAGTAGGCTACAGGGGATAGACAGTGGCTACACCTTC	CASRLQGIDSGYTF
NA	TRBV7-2	TRBJ1-1	TRBD1	TGTGCCAGCAGCTTTTCCGGGACAGGGGATAGGCAAGCTTTCTTT	CASSFSGTGDRQAFF
NA	TRBV19	TRBJ2-7	NA	TGTGCCAGTAGTCCCCCGGGGAACGAGCAGTACTTC	CASSPPGNEQYF
NA	TRBV19	TRBJ2-7	NA	TGTGCCAGTAGTGCTCGTGAGAACAGTCTCTACGAGCAGTACTTC	CASSARENSLYEQYF
NA	TRBV30	TRBJ1-5	TRBD1	TGTGCCTGGAGTACACAGGGGGATCAGCCCCAGCATTTT	CAWSTQGDQPQHF
NA	TRBV5-1	TRBJ1-4	NA	TGCGCCAGCAGTTCCGCCTTTAATGAAAAACTGTTTTTT	CASSSAFNEKLFF
NA	TRBV6-1	TRBJ2-7	NA	TGTGCCAGCAGTGAAGACCCTAGCCTATACGAGCAGTACTTC	CASSEDPSLYEQYF
NA	TRBV28	TRBJ2-5	TRBD1	TGTGCCAGCAGTGGACAGGGCCAAGAGACCCAGTACTTC	CASSGQGQETQYF
NA	TRBV2	TRBJ2-7	NA	TGTGCCAGCAGTGAAGAAAGTGGGTACGGTTACGAGCAGTACTTC	CASSEESGYGYEQYF
few	TRBV4-2	TRBJ2-7	TRBD1	TGTGCCAGCAGCCTAGGGACAGGGAGCTACGAGCAGTACTTC	CASSLGTGSYEQYF
NA	TRBV29-1	TRBJ1-2	NA	TGCAGGGGGGGTGACAGTGGACTTAACTATGGCTACACCTTC	CRGGDSGLNYGYTF
NA	TRBV24-1	TRBJ1-1	TRBD1	TGTGCCTCCAGGGGGGAGAACACTGAAGCTTTCTTT	CASRGENTEAFF